This passage covers 14 T cell receptor beta chains from one sample sequenced in a study of blood T cell repertoires in COVID-19. TCRdb's copy holds only in-frame clones and misses some; the assay was immunoSEQ multiplex PCR. The table has 150,000 to 200,000 clones, approximately 84% seen once. The sequenced material came from peripheral blood. Every receptor here comes from a woman aged 80 or over with acute or convalescent COVID-19.

This clone was observed a few times. V and J are TRBV3-1 (or the pseudogene TRBV3-2) and TRBJ2-3; 9 bases match TRBD1. This CDR3 spans 17 amino acids. The junction had 5 bases not matched to a gene; V was cut back by 1 base and J by 0 bases. Germline CDR1 reads LGHDT; CDR2 reads YNNKEL (reference sequence). The CDR3 here is CASSQGQGVRSTDTQYF. The CDR3 region has the DNA TGTGCCAGCAGCCAAGGACAGGGGGTCCGTAGCACAGATACGCAGTATTTT.

The chain combines TRBV24-1 with TRBJ2-3; the D is unclear. Germline V gene sequence: CDR1 KGHDR, CDR2 SFDVKD. This CDR3 region has 12 residues. The germline V and J ends were trimmed by 4 bases and 4 bases, with 5 bases remaining between them. The CDR3: CATSESADTQYF. CDR3 bases: TGTGCCACCAGTGAATCCGCAGATACGCAGTATTTT.

This rearrangement joins TRBV3-1 (or the pseudogene TRBV3-2) to TRBJ2-5, with TRBD2 matching 7 bases. The V segment lost 3 bases and the J segment 4 bases; nucleotides outside the gene matches: 2. Germline values: CDR1 LGHDT, CDR2 YNNKEL (reference sequence). The CDR3 is 13 amino acids. The CDR3 DNA sequence: TGTGCCAGCAGCCAGCCTAGCGGAGAGACCCAGTACTTC. Its protein product is CASSQPSGETQYF.

The chain uses TRBV7-6 and TRBJ1-3; no definite D call. The CDR3 sequence is 16 residues long. Germline assignment: CDR1 SGHVS and CDR2 FNYEAQ. The ends were cut back, 7 bases at V and 0 bases at J, with 16 bases in the middle. The CDR3 is CASNPGPGYSGNTIYF. The CDR3 DNA reads as TGTGCCAGCAACCCCGGTCCAGGTTACTCTGGAAACACCATATATTTT. Together with reference TRBV7-6 and TRBJ1-3, the CDR3 gives the full variable domain: GAGVSQSPRYKVTKRGQDVALRCDPISGHVSLYWYRQALGQGPEFLTYFNYEAQQDKSGLPNDRFSAERPEGSISTLTIQRTEQRDSAMYRCASNPGPGYSGNTIYFGEGSWLTVV.

The V gene is TRBV14, the J gene TRBJ2-3, with 7 bases aligning to TRBD1. The trim removed 5 bases at V and 2 bases at J, leaving 4 bases unmatched. Germline CDR1 SGHDN, CDR2 FVKESK. This CDR3 comprises 14 residues. CDR3 in DNA: TGTGCCAGCAGCTACAGGGGCCCCACAGATACGCAGTATTTT. This encodes CASSYRGPTDTQYF. Combining the CDR3 with reference TRBV14 and TRBJ2-3 gives the whole variable domain EAGVTQFPSHSVIEKGQTVTLRCDPISGHDNLYWYRRVMGKEIKFLLHFVKESKQDESGMPNNRFLAERTGGTYSTLKVQPAELEDSGVYFCASSYRGPTDTQYFGPGTRLTVL.

A few counts support this clone. The rearrangement links TRBV19 to TRBJ1-2; a weak D match, TRBD1 (6 bases). V was clipped by 7 bases and J by 3 bases, with 12 bases between them. CDR3 size: 13 residues. The V gene's germline CDR1 is LNHDA and CDR2 SQIVND (reference sequence). The CDR3 is CASNSGAHYGYTF. CDR3 DNA: TGTGCCAGTAACTCAGGGGCCCACTATGGCTACACCTTC.

The chain's CDR3 is CASSRGRESTDTQYF. The CDR3 DNA reads TGTGCCAGCAGCCGAGGGCGGGAGAGCACAGATACGCAGTATTTT. V gene TRBV7-8 combines with J gene TRBJ2-3, with 7 nucleotides matching TRBD2. This CDR3 contains 15 residues. CDR1 is SGHVS, CDR2 FQNEAQ, per germline. Losses at the gene ends were 5 bases for V and 0 bases for J; bases not matched to a gene: 5.

The rearrangement uses TRBV15 and TRBJ2-1; 11 nucleotides match TRBD2. Germline CDR1 LNHNV, CDR2 YYDKDF (reference sequence). The CDR3 consists of 15 residues. V shed 1 base, J shed 6 bases, and the junction held 2 bases outside the gene matches. The CDR3 region is CATSRGLAGGNEQFF. CDR3 bases: TGTGCCACCAGCAGAGGGCTAGCGGGAGGCAATGAGCAGTTCTTC.

The sample holds one count of this clone. This chain joins TRBV11-2 and TRBJ1-1, with D perhaps matching TRBD1 (6 bases). Germline V lookup: CDR1 SGHAT, CDR2 FQNNGV. Trimming stripped 2 bases from V and 4 bases from J, with 8 bases between. The CDR3 extends over 13 amino acids. CDR3 bases: TGTGCCAGCAGCTTAAAACAGGGCACTGAAGCTTTCTTT. Its protein is CASSLKQGTEAFF.

The chain uses TRBV6-5 and TRBJ2-1; 7 nucleotides agree with TRBD1. The CDR3 loop spans 15 amino acids. V lost 5 bases to trimming and J lost 2 bases; unmatched junction nucleotides: 6. Germline V gives CDR1 MNHEY, CDR2 SVGAGI. The CDR3 protein is CASSPTGDTYNEQFF. The CDR3 coding sequence is TGTGCCAGCAGTCCAACAGGGGACACCTACAATGAGCAGTTCTTC.

The rearrangement uses TRBV3-1 (or the pseudogene TRBV3-2) and TRBJ2-5; unclear D gene. CDR3 size: 13 residues. V was shortened by 4 bases and J by 5 bases, with 11 bases between the two germline ends. Germline V CDR1 and CDR2: LGHDT, YNNKEL (reference sequence). The DNA for the CDR3 is TGTGCCAGCAGCCCCCCCGGTATGGAGACCCAGTACTTC. Encoded protein: CASSPPGMETQYF.

This clone was counted between two and nine times. The chain recombines TRBV7-2 with TRBJ2-1; 8 positions agree with TRBD2. The CDR3 is 13 residues long. Germline lookup yields CDR1 SGHTA and CDR2 FQGNSA. The ends lost 5 bases at V and 10 bases at J; junction bases unmatched: 7. The CDR3 spells CASSDRTGGEQFF. CDR3 bases: TGTGCCAGCAGCGACAGGACGGGGGGGGAGCAGTTCTTC.

V gene TRBV30 combines with J gene TRBJ1-5; TRBD1 aligns across 10 bases. After removal of 3 bases from V and 4 bases from J, the junction contained 3 bases not matched to a gene. CDR3 length: 14 amino acids. CDR1 is GTSNPN, CDR2 SVGIG, per germline (reference sequence). The CDR3 DNA reads TGTGCCTGGAGCAGGGGACAGGGGAATCAGCCCCAGCATTTT. The encoded protein is CAWSRGQGNQPQHF.

This chain connects TRBV6-5 to TRBJ1-4; 8 bases line up with TRBD1. Germline CDR1 MNHEY, CDR2 SVGAGI. The CDR3 length is 14 residues. With 8 bases clipped from V and 11 bases from J, the junction kept 13 bases outside the gene matches. In nucleotides, the CDR3 is TGTGCCAGCGGCGGACAGGGCCGAGCAGGGAAACTGTTTTTT. It translates to CASGGQGRAGKLFF.